The entry that follows covers one TCR beta chain sequence. The RNA, roughly 0.45 to 1 ug, was put through reverse transcription using random hexamers. Multiplex PCR with immunoSEQ amplified the TCR beta CDR3 across 54 Vbeta and 13 Jbeta. MiXCR was run by TCRdb on the immunoSEQ multiplex PCR reads, yielding one entry per CDR3 protein. This table has 90,000 to 150,000 distinct CDR3 sequences, roughly 92% appearing once. This record belongs to a study of CD8 T cells in Susac syndrome. The control participants were healthy donors, and these controls were matched with respect to both age and sex. The CD8+ and CD4+ T cells were negatively isolated, with the TEMRA cells enriched by FACS. The germline CDR1 and CDR2 sequences are LNHDA and SQIVND (reference sequence). V gave up 3 bases and J gave up 9 bases; unmatched junction bases: 10. CDR3 length: 15 amino acids.

The chain combines TRBV19 with TRBJ1-1, with TRBD1 identical over 10 bases. Sequencing input: CD8+ T cells from PBMCs. The TCR sequence derives from a human donor in good health. The CDR3 protein is CASSISPGTGDQAFF. CDR3 nucleotide sequence: TGTGCCAGTAGTATTAGTCCAGGGACAGGGGATCAAGCTTTCTTT.